Listed below are T cell receptor beta chains from one sample, sequenced in a study of blood T cell repertoires in COVID-19. Libraries were prepared by immunoSEQ multiplex PCR; TCRdb keeps only in-frame clonotypes and omits some of them. The sample has about 360,000 clones, 65% to 85% seen once. The sequencing sample was made of peripheral blood. Receptor source: a man aged 25-45 years with active or convalescent COVID-19. CDR3s include the opening cysteine and the closing phenylalanine or tryptophan. The D gene is left open where the match is weak. Clone sizes are given selectively: once, few, many, or a class where the clone is expanded.

V gene	clone size	D gene	J gene	CDR3 DNA	CDR3 protein
TRBV6-5	NA	TRBD1	TRBJ2-5	TGTGCCAGCGGACCGACAGGGCAAGAGACCCAGTACTTC	CASGPTGQETQYF
TRBV7-3	NA	TRBD2	TRBJ2-3	TGTGCCAGCAGCTTTCTAGCGGGAGTCACAGATACGCAGTATTTT	CASSFLAGVTDTQYF
TRBV7-2	once	NA	TRBJ1-3	TGTGCCAGCAGCCCAGAATTCCGGCGATCAGGAACGCGAAACACCATATATTTT	CASSPEFRRSGTRNTIYF
TRBV3-1/TRBV3-2	NA	NA	TRBJ2-3	TGTGCCAGCAGCCAAGAGGCAGGCGTTACAGATACGCAGTATTTT	CASSQEAGVTDTQYF
TRBV9	NA	NA	TRBJ2-7	TGTGCCAGCAGCGCGCTCGCGGAGTCCTACGAGCAGTACTTC	CASSALAESYEQYF
TRBV29-1	few	NA	TRBJ1-1	TGCAGCGTAGGGGGACGGCTGAACACTGAAGCTTTCTTT	CSVGGRLNTEAFF
TRBV6-4	NA	NA	TRBJ2-3	TGTGCCAGCAGTGACTCTTGGCGGGGTAGCACAGATACGCAGTATTTT	CASSDSWRGSTDTQYF
TRBV6-2/TRBV6-3	NA	NA	TRBJ2-7	TGTGCCAGCAGTTACGGGGACAATTACAACGAGCAGTACTTC	CASSYGDNYNEQYF
TRBV12-3/TRBV12-4	NA	NA	TRBJ2-5	TGTGCCAGCAGTTCTCAAGAGACCCAGTACTTC	CASSSQETQYF
TRBV5-6	NA	NA	TRBJ2-2	TGTGCCAGCAGCTTGCACAGGCTCGGGGAGCTGTTTTTT	CASSLHRLGELFF
TRBV24-1	NA	NA	TRBJ2-3	TGTGCCACCAGTGATCCTCCTTTT	CATSDPPF
TRBV4-3	NA	NA	TRBJ2-1	TGCGCCAGCAGCCAAGATCTCGGGACTGCCAATGAGCAGTTCTTC	CASSQDLGTANEQFF
TRBV7-6	NA	NA	TRBJ1-2	TGTGCCAGCAGTCCATATGGGCAGGGCAACTATGGCTACACCTTC	CASSPYGQGNYGYTF
TRBV20-1	NA	NA	TRBJ2-5	TGCAGTGAGACACCCGGGAAGACCCAGTACTTC	CSETPGKTQYF
TRBV24-1	NA	NA	TRBJ1-5	TGTGCCACCAGTGATGAGGGAGGCCAGCCCCAGCATTTT	CATSDEGGQPQHF
TRBV25-1	once	TRBD2	TRBJ2-1	TGTGCCAGCAGTAGTAGCGGGGGGGCCTCCTACAATGAGCAGTTCTTC	CASSSSGGASYNEQFF
TRBV7-9	few	TRBD1	TRBJ2-1	TGTGCCAGCAGGACAGGGGGCGCCTACAATGAGCAGTTCTTC	CASRTGGAYNEQFF
TRBV5-1	NA	TRBD1	TRBJ2-3	TGCGCCAGCAGTACAGGGACAGGGGGTTTTACGCAGTATTTT	CASSTGTGGFTQYF
TRBV28	NA	TRBD1	TRBJ2-3	TGTGCCAGCAGCCCGTTAACCAGGGGGCGTACAGATACGCAGTATTTT	CASSPLTRGRTDTQYF
TRBV7-8	NA	NA	TRBJ1-3	TGTGCCAGCAGCTACCGAGGCTCTGGAAACACCATATATTTT	CASSYRGSGNTIYF
TRBV6-2/TRBV6-3	once	TRBD2	TRBJ2-7	TGTGCCAGCAGTTACTATGGGACTAGGTCCGAGCAGTACTTC	CASSYYGTRSEQYF
TRBV3-1/TRBV3-2	NA	NA	TRBJ1-2	TGTGCCAGCAGCCCTGGCAGGGGTTTGGACTATGGCTACACCTTC	CASSPGRGLDYGYTF
TRBV9	NA	TRBD2	TRBJ2-3	TGTGCCAGCTCCCCGTGGGGGGGAGCGGGGGGGAGCACAGATACGCAGTATTTT	CASSPWGGAGGSTDTQYF
TRBV3-1/TRBV3-2	NA	NA	TRBJ1-1	TGTGCCAGCACCCGGACAGAGAACACTGAAGCTTTCTTT	CASTRTENTEAFF
TRBV5-1	NA	TRBD1	TRBJ1-2	TGCGCCAGCAGCATTGGGACAGGGGAGCGTGGCTACACCTTC	CASSIGTGERGYTF
TRBV7-2	NA	NA	TRBJ1-2	TGTGCCAGCAGCTTAAGGGTCAGGGAGGATTTTTACACCTTC	CASSLRVREDFYTF
TRBV18	NA	NA	TRBJ1-4	TGTGCCAGCTCCCGGTGGGACATAGGGATCACTAATGAAAAACTGTTTTTT	CASSRWDIGITNEKLFF
TRBV11-3	NA	NA	TRBJ1-1	TGTGCCAGCAGCTTCCCCCGGGGGGTTAACACTGAAGCTTTCTTT	CASSFPRGVNTEAFF
TRBV6-1	NA	NA	TRBJ2-7	TGTGCCAGCAGTGAGGCCCTCGATGTAGGGGGATACGAGCAGTACTTC	CASSEALDVGGYEQYF
TRBV5-1	NA	TRBD2	TRBJ2-1	TGCGCCAGCAGCTTGACTAGCGGGAGGGACAATGAGCAGTTCTTC	CASSLTSGRDNEQFF
TRBV11-3	NA	NA	TRBJ1-1	TGTGCCAGCAGCTTAGTTCAGGGTTCTGAAGCTTTCTTT	CASSLVQGSEAFF
TRBV5-1	NA	NA	TRBJ1-5	TGCGCCAGCAGCCCAGCGGGAGGGAATCAGCCCCAGCATTTT	CASSPAGGNQPQHF
TRBV19	NA	TRBD1	TRBJ2-2	TGTGCCAGTAGTATAGATCAGGGGGCCCACACCGGGGAGCTGTTTTTT	CASSIDQGAHTGELFF
TRBV6-2/TRBV6-3	NA	NA	TRBJ1-5	TGTGCCAGCATTTCCTCCAGGGGTGGGCCCCAGCATTTT	CASISSRGGPQHF
TRBV5-5	NA	TRBD1	TRBJ2-7	TGTGCCAGCAGCTTGGAGGACAGGGGGACCTACGAGCAGTACTTC	CASSLEDRGTYEQYF
TRBV24-1	NA	NA	TRBJ2-1	TGTGCCACCAGTGAAGTGGCAGGGGTCACCCCGAGGCAGTTCTTC	CATSEVAGVTPRQFF
TRBV30	NA	NA	TRBJ1-3	TGTGCCCGCGGGCTCTCTGGAAACACCATATATTTT	CARGLSGNTIYF
TRBV21-1	NA	NA	TRBJ2-3	TGTGCCAGCAGCAACAGGGTTGGAGATACGCAGTATTTT	CASSNRVGDTQYF
TRBV27	few	NA	TRBJ1-1	TGTGCCAGCACCACCCTTGGGAGCCCCAACACTGAAGCTTTCTTT	CASTTLGSPNTEAFF
TRBV19	NA	NA	TRBJ1-6	TGTGCCAGTAGTATCCAGCAGCGAAGAAATTCACCCCTCCACTTT	CASSIQQRRNSPLHF
TRBV15	NA	TRBD2	TRBJ2-6	TGTGCCACCAGCAGAGATCCAGGACTAGCTGGGGCCAACGTCCTGACTTTC	CATSRDPGLAGANVLTF
TRBV3-1/TRBV3-2	once	TRBD1	TRBJ2-2	TGTGCCAGCAGCCAAGATCTGACAGGGTCCGGGGAGCTGTTTTTT	CASSQDLTGSGELFF
TRBV7-3	few	TRBD2	TRBJ2-2	TGTGCCAGCAGCTTAACGGGGGGGAGCACCGGGGAGCTGTTTTTT	CASSLTGGSTGELFF
TRBV7-8	few	NA	TRBJ1-1	TGTGCCAGCAGCCGCCGGAACACTGAAGCTTTCTTT	CASSRRNTEAFF
TRBV5-1	once	NA	TRBJ2-2	TGCGCCAGCAGCTTGAACGGCGGGACCGGGGAGCTGTTTTTT	CASSLNGGTGELFF
TRBV10-3	NA	TRBD2	TRBJ2-7	TGTGCCATCAGTGAGTCGGGTGCAAGCGGGATGAATACCTACGAGCAGTACTTC	CAISESGASGMNTYEQYF
TRBV4-1	once	NA	TRBJ2-1	TGCGCCAGCAGCACTAGGGATGAGCAGTTCTTC	CASSTRDEQFF
TRBV7-2	NA	NA	TRBJ1-2	TGTGCCAGCAGCTTAGCGAGCAGAGGGGGCTACACCTTC	CASSLASRGGYTF
TRBV6-5	NA	NA	TRBJ2-3	TGTGCCAGCAGCCGACTCTCCTTTACGCAGTATTTT	CASSRLSFTQYF
TRBV13	NA	NA	TRBJ2-2	TGTGCCAGCAGCACCCACAACGCGAACACCGGGGAGCTGTTTTTT	CASSTHNANTGELFF
TRBV6-6	NA	TRBD1	TRBJ2-5	TGTGCCAGCACCCAAGACAGGGCCCAAGAGACCCAGTACTTC	CASTQDRAQETQYF
TRBV5-8	NA	TRBD1	TRBJ2-5	TGTGCCAGCAGGGGACAGGGGGTCGGGACCCAGTACTTC	CASRGQGVGTQYF
TRBV6-1	NA	NA	TRBJ1-6	TGTGCCAGCAGTGCAGGGCAGTTCTCCTATAATTCACCCCTCCACTTT	CASSAGQFSYNSPLHF
TRBV19	NA	NA	TRBJ2-1	TGTGCCAGTAGCGAAGCGGGTGAGCAGTTCTTC	CASSEAGEQFF
TRBV29-1	NA	NA	TRBJ1-2	TGCAGCGCCCGGGTCCAGGGTTTCTGGGGCTACACCTTC	CSARVQGFWGYTF
TRBV30	NA	NA	TRBJ1-2	TGTGCCTGGAGTGTTTCGGGGAATGGCTACACCTTC	CAWSVSGNGYTF
TRBV6-2/TRBV6-3	NA	NA	TRBJ1-5	TGTGCCAGCAGTTCGGGTAATCAGCCCCAGCATTTT	CASSSGNQPQHF
TRBV24-1	NA	NA	TRBJ1-4	TGTGCCACCAGGGGCGGGTTTGGTGAAAAACTGTTTTTT	CATRGGFGEKLFF
TRBV3-1/TRBV3-2	NA	TRBD2	TRBJ2-3	TGTGCCAGCAGCAACTTCGGTACTAGCGGGAGTCGGAGCACAGATACGCAGTATTTT	CASSNFGTSGSRSTDTQYF